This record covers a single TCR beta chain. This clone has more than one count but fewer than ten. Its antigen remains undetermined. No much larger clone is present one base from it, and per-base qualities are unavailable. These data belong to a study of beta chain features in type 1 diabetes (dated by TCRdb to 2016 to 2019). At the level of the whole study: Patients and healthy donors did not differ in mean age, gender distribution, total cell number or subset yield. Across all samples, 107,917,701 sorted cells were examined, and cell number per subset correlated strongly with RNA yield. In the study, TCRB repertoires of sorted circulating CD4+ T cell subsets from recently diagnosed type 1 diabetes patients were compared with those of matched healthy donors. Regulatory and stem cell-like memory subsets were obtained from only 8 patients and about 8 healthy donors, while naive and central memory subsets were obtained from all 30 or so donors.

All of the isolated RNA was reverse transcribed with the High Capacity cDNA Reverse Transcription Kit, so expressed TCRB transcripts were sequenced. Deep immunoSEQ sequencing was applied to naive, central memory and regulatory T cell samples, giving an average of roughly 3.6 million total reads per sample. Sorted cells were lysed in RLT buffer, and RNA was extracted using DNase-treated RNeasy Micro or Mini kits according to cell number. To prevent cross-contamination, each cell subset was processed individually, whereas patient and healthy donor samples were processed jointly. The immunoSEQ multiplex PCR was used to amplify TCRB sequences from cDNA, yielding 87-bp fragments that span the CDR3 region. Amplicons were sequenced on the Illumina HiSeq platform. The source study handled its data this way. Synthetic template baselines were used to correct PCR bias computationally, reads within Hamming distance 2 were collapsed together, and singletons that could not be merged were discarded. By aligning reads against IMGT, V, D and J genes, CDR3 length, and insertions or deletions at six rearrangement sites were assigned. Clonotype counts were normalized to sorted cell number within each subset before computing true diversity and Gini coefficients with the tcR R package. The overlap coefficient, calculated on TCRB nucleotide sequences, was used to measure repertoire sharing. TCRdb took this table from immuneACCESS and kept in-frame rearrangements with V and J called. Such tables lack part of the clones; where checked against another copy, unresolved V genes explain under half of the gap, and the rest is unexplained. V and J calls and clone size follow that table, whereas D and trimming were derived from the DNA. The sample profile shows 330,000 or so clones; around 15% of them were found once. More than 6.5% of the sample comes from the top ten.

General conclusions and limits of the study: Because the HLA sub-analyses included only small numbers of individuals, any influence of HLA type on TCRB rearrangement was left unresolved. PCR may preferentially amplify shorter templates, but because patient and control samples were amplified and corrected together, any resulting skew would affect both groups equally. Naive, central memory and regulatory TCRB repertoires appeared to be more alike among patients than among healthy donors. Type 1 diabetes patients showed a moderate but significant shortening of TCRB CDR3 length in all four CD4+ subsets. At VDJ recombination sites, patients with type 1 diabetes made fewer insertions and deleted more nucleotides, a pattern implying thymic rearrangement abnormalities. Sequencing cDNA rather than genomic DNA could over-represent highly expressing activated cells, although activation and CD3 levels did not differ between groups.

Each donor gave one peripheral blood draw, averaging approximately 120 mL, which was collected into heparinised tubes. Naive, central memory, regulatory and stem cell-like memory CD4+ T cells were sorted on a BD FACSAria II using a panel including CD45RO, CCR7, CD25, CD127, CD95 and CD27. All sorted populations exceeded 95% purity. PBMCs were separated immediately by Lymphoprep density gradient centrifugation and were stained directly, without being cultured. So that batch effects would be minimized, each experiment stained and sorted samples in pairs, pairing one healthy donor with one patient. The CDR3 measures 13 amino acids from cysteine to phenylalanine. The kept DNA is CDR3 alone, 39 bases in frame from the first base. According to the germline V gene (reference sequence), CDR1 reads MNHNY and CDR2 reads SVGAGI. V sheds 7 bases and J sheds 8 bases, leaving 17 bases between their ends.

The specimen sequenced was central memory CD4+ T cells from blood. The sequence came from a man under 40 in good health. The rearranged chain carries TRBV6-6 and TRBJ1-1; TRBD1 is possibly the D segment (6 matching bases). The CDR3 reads CASTAGTRSEAFF. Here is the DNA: TGTGCCAGCACCGCCGGGACAAGGAGCGAAGCTTTCTTT.